A selection of T cell receptor beta chains follows, all from one sample in a study of T cells in Graves' hyperthyroidism and ophthalmopathy. A single record per CDR3 protein comes from TCRdb applying MiXCR to the multiplex PCR reads. The sample has approximately 430,000 distinct CDR3 sequences, roughly 15% seen once. The source material was blood. The origin of the receptors is a man aged 18 to 35 with Graves' ophthalmopathy. CDR3s include the opening cysteine and the closing phenylalanine or tryptophan. A D gene is named only where the DNA matches it firmly. Clone size is shown for a subset of rows, as once, few, many or a class of expanded clone.

TRBJ2-7,.,14,.,TRBV18,TGTGCCAGCTCTCAGGCAGGTCTTTTCTACGAGCAGTACTTC,CASSQAGLFYEQYF
TRBJ2-1,few,15,.,TRBV4-3,TGCGCCAGCAGCCAAGATCCCGGACTTCACAATGAGCAGTTCTTC,CASSQDPGLHNEQFF
TRBJ1-2,.,17,TRBD1,TRBV7-8,TGTGCCAGCAGCTTACTGGGCAGGGGGCTCCTTAACTATGGCTACACCTTC,CASSLLGRGLLNYGYTF
TRBJ1-4,few,14,.,TRBV6-1,TGTGCCAGCATTCCCACCCGGGAGGGTGAAAAACTGTTTTTT,CASIPTREGEKLFF
TRBJ2-2,many,14,.,TRBV30,TGTGCCTGGAGTGACCAGCGAGGTACCGGGGAGCTGTTTTTT,CAWSDQRGTGELFF
TRBJ1-1,.,12,.,TRBV3-1,TGTGCCAGCGGGGCAGTAAACACTGAAGCTTTCTTT,CASGAVNTEAFF
TRBJ2-2,.,18,TRBD2,TRBV27,TGTGCCAGCAGTTTATCCGTGGGGCTAGCGGGAGTTGCCGGGGAGCTGTTTTTT,CASSLSVGLAGVAGELFF
TRBJ2-1,many,13,.,TRBV27,TGTGCCAGCAGTCTCATCAGGGGAAATGAGCAGTTCTTC,CASSLIRGNEQFF
TRBJ2-7,many,17,TRBD2,TRBV13,TGTGCCAGCAGCTCCCTCGGGACTAGCGGGGCCTCCTACGAGCAGTACTTC,CASSSLGTSGASYEQYF
TRBJ2-2,many,21,TRBD1,TRBV15,TGTGCCACCAGCAGAGATGAATCCGAAACAGGGGCCCATTCGAACACCGGGGAGCTGTTTTTT,CATSRDESETGAHSNTGELFF
TRBJ2-1,many,16,TRBD2,TRBV3-1,TGTGCCAGCAGCCAACGGGCCGGGACTAGTGGCAATGAGCAGTTCTTC,CASSQRAGTSGNEQFF
TRBJ1-1,few,13,TRBD1,TRBV19,TGTGCCAGTAGTACCAGGGGGAGCGCTGAAGCTTTCTTT,CASSTRGSAEAFF
TRBJ1-1,many,13,.,TRBV6-5,TGTGCCAGCAGTTACTCAAGAGGCTATGAAGCTTTCTTT,CASSYSRGYEAFF
TRBJ2-5,many,14,TRBD1,TRBV11-2,TGTGCCAGCAGCCGGGGACAGGGGAAAGAGACCCAGTACTTC,CASSRGQGKETQYF
TRBJ2-5,.,15,TRBD2,TRBV3-1,TGTGCCAGCAGCCACTACCCTAGCGGCCAAGAGACCCAGTACTTC,CASSHYPSGQETQYF
TRBJ1-2,.,14,.,TRBV20-1,TGCAGTGCTGGGGATGGGGGGACCAACTATGGCTACACCTTC,CSAGDGGTNYGYTF
TRBJ1-1,many,14,.,TRBV6-1,TGTGCCAGCAGTGAGACAGACGAGAACACTGAAGCTTTCTTT,CASSETDENTEAFF
TRBJ2-3,.,18,TRBD2,TRBV30,TGTGCCTGGAGTGTAGGGAGACTAGCCTATGGTAGCACAGATACGCAGTATTTT,CAWSVGRLAYGSTDTQYF
TRBJ1-2,many,15,.,TRBV11-2,TGTGCCAGCAGCTCGATGGACAGACCTTACTATGGCTACACCTTC,CASSSMDRPYYGYTF
TRBJ2-1,.,15,TRBD2,TRBV5-4,TGTGCCAGCAGCTTCGGACTAGCGGGGGGGCCCGAGCAGTTCTTC,CASSFGLAGGPEQFF
TRBJ2-1,.,15,TRBD2,TRBV6-2/TRBV6-3,TGTGCCAGCAGTTACTCGAGCGGGGGGGCCTATGAGCAGTTCTTC,CASSYSSGGAYEQFF
TRBJ1-4,many,16,TRBD1,TRBV11-2,TGTGCCAGCAGCTACTTCCTGGGACAGGGGAATGAAAAACTGTTTTTT,CASSYFLGQGNEKLFF
TRBJ2-3,many,12,.,TRBV9,TGTGCCAGCAGCGTAGCGGTTGATACGCAGTATTTT,CASSVAVDTQYF
TRBJ2-1,many,14,TRBD1,TRBV10-3,TGTGCCACCCAAGGACAGGACGGGAACAATGAGCAGTTCTTC,CATQGQDGNNEQFF
TRBJ2-3,many,15,TRBD1,TRBV7-9,TGTGCCAGCAGCAAGGGGACAGGGGCTACAGATACGCAGTATTTT,CASSKGTGATDTQYF
TRBJ1-3,few,15,.,TRBV5-4,TGTGCCAGCAGCTTAAGTAGGGGTTCTGGAAACACCATATATTTT,CASSLSRGSGNTIYF
TRBJ2-2,many,14,TRBD1,TRBV12-3/TRBV12-4,TGTGCCAGCAGGGGTAACAGGGGGGCCGGGGAGCTGTTTTTT,CASRGNRGAGELFF
TRBJ2-2,.,16,TRBD2,TRBV5-1,TGTGCCAGCAGCGTGGGAGCGGGAATCTACACCGGGGAGCTGTTTTTT,CASSVGAGIYTGELFF
TRBJ1-1,few,14,.,TRBV6-1,TGTGCCAGCAATTCAGGAGGGGTGGACACTGAAGCTTTCTTT,CASNSGGVDTEAFF
TRBJ2-3,many,14,TRBD2,TRBV7-9,TGTGCCAGCAGCCCGCTAGCGGGTACAGATACGCAGTATTTT,CASSPLAGTDTQYF
TRBJ2-1,many,12,.,TRBV11-3,TGTGCCAGCAGCTTAGATCACGTAAGACAGTTCTTC,CASSLDHVRQFF
TRBJ1-2,few,15,TRBD1,TRBV19,TGTGCCAGTAGTTTCCTTCCTCGGGACAGGGATGGCTACACCTTC,CASSFLPRDRDGYTF
TRBJ2-7,many,15,TRBD2,TRBV7-2,TGTGCCAGCAGCCATGTGGCTAGCGGGAGCTACGAGCAGTACTTC,CASSHVASGSYEQYF
TRBJ2-2,many,14,.,TRBV20-1,TGCAGTGCTAGAATTGGCCATTCCGCGGGGGAGCTGTTTTTT,CSARIGHSAGELFF
TRBJ2-1,few,17,TRBD2,TRBV5-1,TGCGCCAGCAGCTGGACTAGCGGGGGGAGCTCCTACAATGAGCAGTTCTTC,CASSWTSGGSSYNEQFF
TRBJ1-1,.,14,.,TRBV5-1,TGCGCCAGCAGCCCGACAGGCTTGGGTACTGAAGCTTTCTTT,CASSPTGLGTEAFF
TRBJ1-1,many,13,.,TRBV10-3,TGTGCCATCAGTGACAGAGTGAACACTGAAGCTTTCTTT,CAISDRVNTEAFF
TRBJ1-1,.,12,.,TRBV28,TGTGCCAGCAGAGACCTTACCCAAGGGGCTTTCTTT,CASRDLTQGAFF
TRBJ1-2,few,13,.,TRBV13,TGTGCCAGCACTGGGAGGGGTCAGAATGGCTACACCTTC,CASTGRGQNGYTF
TRBJ2-1,few,13,.,TRBV12-3/TRBV12-4,TGTGCCAGCAGTTTCGGGGAGGTGAATGAGCAGTTCTTC,CASSFGEVNEQFF
TRBJ2-7,many,14,TRBD1,TRBV27,TGTGCCAGCAGTTGGGGACAGGGGGCTGATGAGCAGTACTTC,CASSWGQGADEQYF
TRBJ1-5,.,12,.,TRBV28,TGTGCCAGCAAAGAGTCGAATCAGCCCCAGCATTTT,CASKESNQPQHF
TRBJ2-4,many,18,.,TRBV11-3,TGTGCCAGCAGCTCAAGACAACTGGGACGGGCCGTCAAAAACATTCAGTACTTC,CASSSRQLGRAVKNIQYF